Below, one TCR beta chain is given with its context. The study ran its PCR with 60 Vbeta and 13 Jbeta primers. Profiled with immunoSEQ multiplex PCR; TCRdb holds only in-frame clones, not every one. The sample yields around 200,000 clones, of which the top ten take up 0.9% to 1.4%. This entry is derived from a study of cytomegalovirus exposure and HLA in healthy donors. Study overall: Tens of millions of unique TCRs from HLA-typed donors made up an early data release. The Caucasian-associated ancestry cluster contained more than 75% of the roughly 370 genotyped donors.

Germline V gene sequence: CDR1 SGHRS, CDR2 YFSETQ. This CDR3 is built from 13 residues. With 7 bases removed from V and 6 bases from J, the gap between germline ends came to 14 bases. This chain uses TRBV5-1 with TRBJ2-4; possibly TRBD1 for D (6 bases). The source material was PBMCs. This sequence originates from a girl under 10 years old in good health and CMV-seropositive. CDR3: CASGDTLGNIQYF. The CDR3 region has the DNA TGCGCCAGCGGGGACACACTAGGAAACATTCAGTACTTC.